Presented here are 7 T cell receptor beta chains from one specimen sequenced in a study of shared clonotypes between healthy human individuals (dated by TCRdb to about 2020). The library was produced with the immunoSEQ multiplex PCR assay. TCRdb provides this immuneACCESS table in a form limited to in-frame rearrangements. Some clones are lacking; in checked studies, under half of them reflect an unresolved V gene, and why the rest are absent is not known. The sample records a few hundred thousand clones, about 69% of which are singletons. Roughly 10% of the sample belongs to the ten largest clones. Input material: memory CD4+ T cells sorted from blood. In light of the paper, this sample's cell subset or site label describes: CD45RA-negative fraction. The receptors were sampled from a man aged 25 to 45 in good health.

The rearrangement uses TRBV7-8 and TRBJ2-1; the D gene is possibly TRBD2 (6 bases). In germline, CDR1 is SGHVS, CDR2 FQNEAQ. The CDR3 is 15 residues long. The V gene lost 4 bases and the J gene lost 7 bases, with 17 bases spanning the gap. The CDR3 spells CASSSRPRGGNEQFF. The CDR3 nucleotides read TGTGCCAGCAGCTCGCGACCGCGTGGGGGGAATGAGCAGTTCTTC.

J is TRBJ1-1 and V is TRBV18; the D is unclear. CDR1 is KGHSH, CDR2 LQKENI, per germline. V was clipped by 2 bases and J by 1 base, with 14 bases between them. This CDR3 is 16 amino acids long. This chain's CDR3 is CASSPMGNLPNTEAFF. The DNA of the CDR3 is TGTGCCAGCTCACCAATGGGAAACTTGCCGAACACTGAAGCTTTCTTT.

This sequence joins TRBV27 and TRBJ2-7; 10 nucleotides match TRBD2. The CDR3 has 15 residues. Germline CDR1 and CDR2: MNHEY and SMNVEV (reference sequence). The V segment lost 5 bases and the J segment 3 bases; nucleotides outside the gene matches: 7. The chain's CDR3 is CASSLGTSAIYEQYF. The CDR3, as DNA: TGTGCCAGCAGTCTCGGGACTAGCGCTATCTACGAGCAGTACTTC.

This chain joins TRBV4-3 and TRBJ2-7; possible D gene TRBD2, 5 bases. The CDR3 length is 16 residues. Trimming removed 1 base at V and 3 bases at J, with 16 bases between. Germline V gene data show CDR1 as LGHNA and CDR2 as YSLEER. The CDR3 DNA is TGCGCCAGCAGCCAAGTGCTACCAACAAGCGGCTACGAGCAGTACTTC. Translated: CASSQVLPTSGYEQYF.

V usage is TRBV25-1 and J usage is TRBJ1-2; 7 bases are a match to TRBD1. CDR1 is MGHDK, CDR2 SYGVNS, per germline. Trimming took 1 base from V and 8 from J; bases not matched to a gene: 16. CDR3 length: 17 residues. In nucleotides, the CDR3 is TGTGCCAGCAGTGAATCCCTCAGGACAGGCGGTTCGGGGGGCTACACCTTC. Translated, it gives CASSESLRTGGSGGYTF.

The chain's CDR3 is CASTRDPGAYEQYF. The CDR3, as DNA: TGTGCCAGCACTCGGGACCCGGGGGCCTACGAGCAGTACTTC. The chain couples TRBV6-5 to TRBJ2-7; TRBD2 is a possible D gene (6 bases). Trimming took off 7 bases at V and 2 bases at J, with 15 bases between the two ends. The germline CDR1 and CDR2 sequences are MNHEY and SVGAGI. This CDR3 contains 14 residues.

This clone has a handful of counts. The chain links TRBV18 to TRBJ1-2; a weak D match, TRBD1 (6 bases). This CDR3 has 17 amino acids. Per the germline V gene, CDR1 is KGHSH and CDR2 is LQKENI. Trimming removed 3 bases from V and 2 bases from J, with 19 bases in between. The CDR3: CASSPNLQGWGNYGYTF. CDR3 sequence (DNA): TGTGCCAGCTCACCTAACCTACAGGGCTGGGGAAACTATGGCTACACCTTC.